The rows below give T cell receptor beta chains drawn from one sample of a study of PD-1 blockade in classical Hodgkin lymphoma. Repertoires were generated with immunoSEQ multiplex PCR, while TCRdb's copy carries only in-frame clones and drops some. The table lists some 41,000 clones, approximately 86% of them singletons. The starting material was peripheral blood mononuclear cells (PBMCs), obtained before the second cycle of nivolumab. The receptors stem from a human donor with classical Hodgkin lymphoma. Both conserved end residues are part of each CDR3. The D gene is left open where the match is weak.

d_call v_call cdr3_length cdr3_aa
. TRBV19 16 CASSAPQGWMNTEAFF
TRBD1 TRBV19 16 CASSPPPGQGTQPQHF
TRBD2 TRBV18 19 CASSPNLAGGPLSTDTQYF
. TRBV5-1 15 CASSGSSYLNNEQFF
TRBD2 TRBV6-1 15 CASSGSSSGSNEQFF
. TRBV7-9 12 CASRDRDTEAFF
. TRBV5-6 11 CASSLVDTQYF
. TRBV27 13 CASSLLGGSPQHF
TRBD1 TRBV18 16 CASSERDSWGNTEAFF
. TRBV15 13 CATSKHRTDTQYF
TRBD2 TRBV7-6 17 CASSPQSSGRGTGELFF
TRBD2 TRBV19 22 CASSTGALAGGPSGRSYNEQFF
. TRBV9 11 CASSATDTQYF
. TRBV7-9 15 CASSLDGPGDQPQHF
TRBD1 TRBV5-1 13 CASSRDRVGEQYF
. TRBV7-8 16 CASSLERSVVNYGYTF
TRBD1 TRBV5-1 15 CASSPGTGGYNEQFF
. TRBV11-3 11 CASSLEFEQYF
. TRBV11-2 13 CASSSLAWDEQFF
. TRBV19 13 CASSINANNEQFF
TRBD2 TRBV27 17 CASSGTSGASSYNEQFF
. TRBV28 14 CASSSPGPPQPQHF
TRBD1 TRBV7-8 16 CASSSTGEAVWDEQFF
TRBD2 TRBV5-1 16 CASSSTNILAGDEQFF
. TRBV19 14 CASIPGTKNTEAFF
TRBD2 TRBV4-2 15 CASSQVLADSYEQYF
. TRBV30 19 CAWSPTGRLTLRTNTEAFF
TRBD2 TRBV19 15 CASSTPLAGGDEQFF
TRBD1 TRBV9 15 CASSNRDSSYNEQFF
TRBD2 TRBV6-6 16 CASKMTAGGPAGEQFF
TRBD2 TRBV19 15 CASSDPRLAIYEQYF
TRBD2 TRBV11-3 15 CASSSAGGGTDTQYF
. TRBV4-2 14 CASSRDQYSYEQYF
. TRBV15 14 CATSERLGGDTQYF
. TRBV18 18 CASSPAGRETLAYYGYTF
TRBD1 TRBV27 15 CASSPLSGTGMTQYF
. TRBV6-5 14 CASSYGRGSVGYTF
TRBD2 TRBV13 16 CASSQPGTSGQETQYF
TRBD1 TRBV19 14 CASSGDRNLYGYTF
. TRBV14 14 CASSQDFGWGTQYF
. TRBV6-1 14 CASSPQVVIYEQYF
. TRBV4-2 17 CASSQIDMGLARNEQFF
TRBD1 TRBV5-4 16 CASRTGGLSSTDTQYF
. TRBV7-8 13 CASSKENTGELFF
. TRBV11-2 14 CASSEFQTLYGYTF
. TRBV19 14 CASSQVGRNNEQFF
. TRBV5-1 15 CASSLAGSSGNTIYF
. TRBV27 15 CASSPRDSLSSPQYF
. TRBV5-1 17 CASSLQVISASYNEQFF
. TRBV2 12 CASRRTLEGQFF
. TRBV6-5 15 CASSYSAGLWAEAFF
TRBD2 TRBV7-9 15 CASSVAGEIYNEQFF
TRBD2 TRBV5-6 15 CASSAGLEMAYEQYF
. TRBV5-1 16 CASSLQSDRPNEKLFF
TRBD2 TRBV7-8 17 CASSLPREGSPQETQYF
TRBD1 TRBV6-6 14 CASSYSIGGANYTF
. TRBV6-5 13 CASSPYVEYEQYF